The next 32 T cell receptor beta chains were all read from a single sample in a study of shared clonotypes between healthy human individuals. The method was immunoSEQ multiplex PCR; TCRdb's version includes in-frame clones alone and lacks a portion of them. This sample carries millions of clones, 85% to 95% of them seen once, and the ten largest clones take 0.1% to 0.15%. Source material: naive CD4+ T cells sorted from blood. Described subset: CD45RA+ positively selected. The receptors originated from a man in his late teens or twenties in good health.

The chain employs TRBV5-4 and TRBJ1-2; D may be TRBD1 (5 bases). CDR1 is SGHNT, CDR2 YYREEE, per germline (reference sequence). Trimming pared 2 bases from V and 3 bases from J, leaving 8 bases between. The CDR3 has 13 amino acids. The CDR3 DNA reads TGTGCCAGCAGCTTCCGGGGGGACTATGGCTACACCTTC. Translated: CASSFRGDYGYTF. The full variable domain, in which reference TRBV5-4 and TRBJ1-2 provide the parts outside the CDR3, is ETGVTQSPTHLIKTRGQQVTLRCSSQSGHNTVSWYQQALGQGPQFIFQYYREEENGRGNFPPRFSGLQFPNYSSELNVNALELDDSALYLCASSFRGDYGYTFGSGTRLTVV.

In its sample, this clone was seen once. The chain is built from TRBV4-3 and TRBJ2-7; 8 bases are a match to TRBD1. Per the germline V gene, CDR1 is LGHNA and CDR2 is YSLEER. This CDR3 has 15 residues. J gave up 0 bases and V 2 bases, and 3 bases lay outside the gene matches. The CDR3 here is CASSQQDRDSYEQYF. In DNA form, the CDR3 reads TGCGCCAGCAGCCAACAGGACAGGGACTCCTACGAGCAGTACTTC.

V gene TRBV6-5 combines with J gene TRBJ1-4; no firm D call. The CDR3 has 15 amino acids. V shed 0 bases and J shed 7 bases, with 12 bases lying between them. The germline V gene has CDR1 MNHEY and CDR2 SVGAGI. The chain's CDR3 is CASSYSPTLGEKLFF. The CDR3 nucleotides read TGTGCCAGCAGTTACTCGCCGACGTTGGGTGAAAAACTGTTTTTT.

The chain carries TRBV29-1 and TRBJ1-1, with D possibly matching TRBD1 (5 bases). This CDR3 region has 15 residues. V was cut by 4 bases and J by 3 bases, with 18 bases left in between. Per germline, CDR1 SQVTM and CDR2 ANQGSEA. Written as DNA, the CDR3 is TGCAGCGTTGGGGGACGCCTTAGGGTAGACACTGAAGCTTTCTTT. It yields the protein CSVGGRLRVDTEAFF.

V is TRBV5-1 and J is TRBJ2-3; 12 nucleotides line up with TRBD1. V lost 3 bases and J lost 5; bases outside the gene matches: 4. This CDR3 comprises 15 residues. Germline V CDR1 and CDR2: SGHRS, YFSETQ. The CDR3 loop is CASSSGQGAGDTQYF. CDR3 bases: TGCGCCAGCAGCTCGGGACAGGGGGCGGGAGATACGCAGTATTTT.

This clone was found a few times. The sample has other DNA sequences that encode this CDR3 too. V usage is TRBV30 and J usage is TRBJ1-1; the D gene is possibly TRBD1 (5 bases). The CDR3 is made up of 12 amino acids. Looked up from germline, CDR1 is GTSNPN and CDR2 is SVGIG (reference sequence). V shed 0 bases and J shed 4 bases, with 6 bases lying between them. CDR3 in amino acids: CAWSVGGTEAFF. The CDR3 region has the DNA TGTGCCTGGAGTGTGGGGGGCACTGAAGCTTTCTTT.

The V gene is TRBV14, the J gene TRBJ2-7, with D tentatively TRBD1 (5 bases). The CDR3 extends over 12 amino acids. Germline CDR1 and CDR2: SGHDN and FVKESK. Deletions cut 1 base from V and 6 bases from J, with 7 bases between. This CDR3 is CASSQAGFEQYF. The CDR3 DNA sequence: TGTGCCAGCAGCCAAGCAGGGTTCGAGCAGTACTTC.

The rearrangement uses TRBV18 and TRBJ2-2; D remains ambiguous. Trimming pared 3 bases from V and 5 bases from J, leaving 10 bases between. The CDR3 length is 14 residues. Germline V gene data show CDR1 as KGHSH and CDR2 as LQKENI. CDR3 nucleotides: TGTGCCAGCTCACCTGGGCTTACAACCGGGGAGCTGTTTTTT. This codes for CASSPGLTTGELFF.

In nucleotides, the CDR3 is TGTGCCAGCGGGCGACAGGAGACGAACACCGGGGAGCTGTTTTTT. It encodes CASGRQETNTGELFF. The J gene is TRBJ2-2, the V gene TRBV5-4, with D possibly TRBD1 on 6 matching bases. Per the germline V gene, CDR1 is SGHNT and CDR2 is YYREEE (reference sequence). The length of the CDR3 is 15 residues. V gave up 7 bases and J gave up 0 bases, with 13 bases separating them. Full variable domain (remainder filled in from reference TRBV5-4 and TRBJ2-2): ETGVTQSPTHLIKTRGQQVTLRCSSQSGHNTVSWYQQALGQGPQFIFQYYREEENGRGNFPPRFSGLQFPNYSSELNVNALELDDSALYLCASGRQETNTGELFFGEGSRLTVL.

This chain uses TRBV28 with TRBJ1-4; TRBD1 is a possible D gene (6 bases). Germline V CDR1 and CDR2: MDHEN, SYDVKM. V was trimmed by 4 bases and J by 8 bases, leaving 14 bases between them. CDR3 length: 14 residues. CDR3 amino acids: CASSWDLQGEKLFF. The CDR3 region has the DNA TGTGCCAGCAGTTGGGACCTGCAGGGGGAAAAACTGTTTTTT.

This clone is a singleton in its sample. Here the CDR3 reads CASSTDNRYGYTF. CDR3 nucleotides: TGTGCCAGCAGTACCGACAACCGCTATGGCTACACCTTC. The chain links TRBV28 to TRBJ1-2; D gene unclear. Germline values: CDR1 MDHEN, CDR2 SYDVKM. V gave up 5 bases and J gave up 4 bases, with 11 bases separating them. CDR3 size: 13 residues.

V usage is TRBV5-1 and J usage is TRBJ2-7; perhaps TRBD1 as D (6 bases). Trimming cost V 1 base and J 1 base, with 9 bases left between them. Germline assignment: CDR1 SGHRS and CDR2 YFSETQ. This CDR3 is built from 14 residues. Here the CDR3 DNA reads TGCGCCAGCAGCTTGACTGGACAGTCCTACGAGCAGTACTTC. This encodes CASSLTGQSYEQYF.

This chain uses TRBV6-1 with TRBJ2-3, with D possibly called TRBD1 or TRBD2 (6 bases each). CDR3 length: 14 amino acids. Germline-derived CDR1 and CDR2 are MNHNS and SASEGT. The V end lost 8 bases, the J end lost 1 base, and 13 bases lay between the germline ends. In DNA, the CDR3 is TGTGCCAGCGCTCTAAGGGGGGGCACAGATACGCAGTATTTT. Translating gives CASALRGGTDTQYF.

The rearrangement uses TRBV2 and TRBJ1-1, with D perhaps TRBD1 (6 bases). Germline CDR1 SNHLY, CDR2 FYNNEI. The CDR3 is 13 amino acids. Deletions cut 7 bases from V and 7 bases from J, with 16 bases between. In DNA, the CDR3 is TGTGCCAGCAAAGGCGGGGGGGCATATGAAGCTTTCTTT. It is translated as CASKGGGAYEAFF.

About this clone itself: This sample also contains other DNA sequences that code for the same CDR3. The chain carries TRBV6-5 and TRBJ1-6; D remains unclear. Germline CDR1 is MNHEY and CDR2 is SVGAGI. This CDR3 has 15 residues. The V and J ends lost 4 bases and 0 bases respectively, with 7 bases between them. Here the CDR3 DNA reads TGTGCCAGCAGTTCACAAAGCTCCTATAATTCACCCCTCCACTTT. The encoded protein is CASSSQSSYNSPLHF.

The chain carries TRBV5-1 and TRBJ1-4, with 10 nucleotides matching TRBD1. This CDR3 region has 16 residues. Trimming cost V 4 bases and J 4 bases; bases outside gene matches: 7. Germline CDR1 and CDR2: SGHRS and YFSETQ. The CDR3, as DNA: TGCGCCAGCAGCCCCGGGACAGGGGACGGTAATGAAAAACTGTTTTTT. Its translation: CASSPGTGDGNEKLFF.

The J gene is TRBJ2-1, the V gene TRBV28, with D maybe TRBD2 (5 bases). Between the trimmed V and J ends, which lost 5 bases and 15 bases, there was a span of 23 bases. The CDR3 is 14 amino acids. CDR1 MDHEN and CDR2 SYDVKM come from the germline V gene. CDR3 nucleotides: TGTGCCAGCAGTCCCTCCTCCGGGGTTTTACGTGCGTTCTTC. The encoded protein is CASSPSSGVLRAFF. The whole variable domain, filled in from reference TRBV28 and TRBJ2-1, reads DVKVTQSSRYLVKRTGEKVFLECVQDMDHENMFWYRQDPGLGLRLIYFSYDVKMKEKGDIPEGYSVSREKKERFSLILESASTNQTSMYLCASSPSSGVLRAFFGPGTRLTVL.

J is TRBJ2-5 and V is TRBV10-3; 11 bases align to TRBD2. The CDR3 sequence is 15 residues long. Trimming took 6 bases from V and 0 from J; bases not matched to a gene: 3. Germline CDR1 and CDR2: ENHRY and SYGVKD. In DNA form, the CDR3 reads TGTGCCATCAGCCAGACTAGCGGGAACCAAGAGACCCAGTACTTC. Amino acid sequence: CAISQTSGNQETQYF.

This chain links TRBV30 with TRBJ1-4; D not resolved. With 2 bases removed from V and 0 bases from J, the gap between germline ends came to 7 bases. This CDR3 comprises 14 residues. Looked up from germline, CDR1 is GTSNPN and CDR2 is SVGIG (reference sequence). CDR3 residues: CAWSIGATNEKLFF. In DNA, the CDR3 is TGTGCCTGGAGTATCGGGGCAACTAATGAAAAACTGTTTTTT.

The V gene is TRBV9, the J gene TRBJ1-2; D unclear. V was cut by 0 bases and J by 5 bases, with 14 bases left in between. CDR3 length equals 15 residues. Germline CDR1 reads SGDLS; CDR2 reads YYNGEE. CDR3: CASSVVTQSPYGYTF. As DNA, the CDR3 is TGTGCCAGCAGCGTAGTTACCCAGAGTCCTTATGGCTACACCTTC.

V usage is TRBV10-3 and J usage is TRBJ1-1; tentatively, D is TRBD1 (6 bases). The CDR3 covers 14 residues. Germline V gene lookup returns CDR1 ENHRY and CDR2 SYGVKD. V lost 4 bases, J lost 3 bases, and 12 bases lay in between. DNA for the CDR3: TGTGCCATCAGTGGGGGGCGTGACTACACTGAAGCTTTCTTT. As protein: CAISGGRDYTEAFF.

V is TRBV11-2 and J is TRBJ2-5; D remains ambiguous. Germline CDR1 SGHAT, CDR2 FQNNGV. There are 11 residues in the CDR3. V was shortened by 6 bases and J by 4 bases, with 6 bases between the two germline ends. CDR3 region: CASSGVETQYF. The CDR3 nucleotides are TGTGCCAGCAGTGGGGTAGAGACCCAGTACTTC.

J is TRBJ2-5 and V is TRBV6-5; TRBD1 matches 9 bases. Germline CDR1 reads MNHEY; CDR2 reads SVGAGI. The CDR3 extends over 12 amino acids. Trimming removed 5 bases from V and 11 bases from J; junction bases left unmatched: 6. This chain's CDR3 is CASSRDRAVQYF. The CDR3 region has the DNA TGTGCCAGCAGTCGGGACAGGGCCGTGCAGTACTTC.

CDR3 bases: TGTGCCAGCAGGGGGGTCAAGTGGGTAGCGGGAGCCGAGCAGTACTTC. This sequence encodes CASRGVKWVAGAEQYF. The rearrangement uses TRBV2 and TRBJ2-7; 9 bases line up with TRBD2. Germline CDR1 reads SNHLY; CDR2 reads FYNNEI. The CDR3 loop spans 16 amino acids. V lost 6 bases, J lost 6 bases, and 15 bases stayed unmatched.

This chain uses TRBV5-1 with TRBJ2-5; TRBD2 aligns across 11 bases. Germline lookup yields CDR1 SGHRS and CDR2 YFSETQ. V was pared by 4 bases and J by 3 bases, with 5 bases of the junction left unmatched. This CDR3 comprises 15 residues. The CDR3 DNA follows: TGCGCCAGCAGCCCACTGACTAGCGGGAAAGAGACCCAGTACTTC. Protein product: CASSPLTSGKETQYF.

The chain links TRBV25-1 to TRBJ2-7; the D is unclear. Germline V CDR1 and CDR2: MGHDK, SYGVNS. Trimming pared 8 bases from V and 4 bases from J, leaving 12 bases between. The CDR3 has 12 amino acids. CDR3 in amino acids: CASSRGAYEQYF. In DNA form, the CDR3 reads TGTGCCAGCTCCCGAGGAGCTTACGAGCAGTACTTC.

The CDR3 nucleotides are TGTGCCAGCAGCTTAACGACAGGGGTGAGGAAAACTGAAGCTTTCTTT. It encodes CASSLTTGVRKTEAFF. The V gene is TRBV7-8, the J gene TRBJ1-1, with TRBD1 matching 8 bases. The CDR3 has 16 amino acids. Looked up from germline, CDR1 is SGHVS and CDR2 is FQNEAQ. J gave up 5 bases and V 2 bases, and 10 bases lay outside the gene matches.

This clone appeared once. Other nucleotide sequences from this sample produce the same CDR3. V and J are TRBV7-9 and TRBJ1-5; D not certain. CDR1 SEHNR and CDR2 FQNEAQ come from the germline V gene (reference sequence). V gave up 2 bases and J gave up 0 bases, with 8 bases separating them. The CDR3 runs 15 residues. DNA of the CDR3: TGTGCCAGCAGCTTATTTGGGGATAGCAATCAGCCCCAGCATTTT. Its protein product is CASSLFGDSNQPQHF.

In this sample, this clone turned up a few times. The chain recombines TRBV7-2 with TRBJ1-2; D uncertain. The CDR3 has 13 residues. Germline lookup yields CDR1 SGHTA and CDR2 FQGNSA. Deletions cut 6 bases from V and 6 bases from J, with 14 bases between. For the CDR3, the DNA is TGTGCCAGCAGTATAGGAGGGAGGGATGGCTACACCTTC. Its translation: CASSIGGRDGYTF.

V gene TRBV5-1 combines with J gene TRBJ1-2, with D hard to call. Looked up from germline, CDR1 is SGHRS and CDR2 is YFSETQ. The CDR3 sequence is 15 residues long. Trimming took off 0 bases at V and 8 bases at J, with 17 bases between the two ends. DNA of the CDR3: TGCGCCAGCAGCTTGGGGGAAGAGAGGGTTTCGGGCTACACCTTC. It yields the protein CASSLGEERVSGYTF.

V usage is TRBV5-6 and J usage is TRBJ1-2; 8 bases are a match to TRBD1. The CDR3 contains 13 residues. Per the germline V gene, CDR1 is SGHDT and CDR2 is YYEEEE. The ends lost 3 bases at V and 6 bases at J; junction bases unmatched: 4. The CDR3 region is CASSWGQVNGYTF. The CDR3 nucleotides read TGTGCCAGCAGCTGGGGACAGGTCAATGGCTACACCTTC.

This chain uses TRBV19 with TRBJ1-4; 7 bases match TRBD1. Germline-derived CDR1 and CDR2 are LNHDA and SQIVND (reference sequence). V lost 6 bases and J lost 0; bases outside the gene matches: 4. CDR3 length: 15 amino acids. CDR3 amino acids: CASRDRAATNEKLFF. CDR3 DNA sequence: TGTGCCAGTAGAGACAGGGCAGCAACTAATGAAAAACTGTTTTTT.